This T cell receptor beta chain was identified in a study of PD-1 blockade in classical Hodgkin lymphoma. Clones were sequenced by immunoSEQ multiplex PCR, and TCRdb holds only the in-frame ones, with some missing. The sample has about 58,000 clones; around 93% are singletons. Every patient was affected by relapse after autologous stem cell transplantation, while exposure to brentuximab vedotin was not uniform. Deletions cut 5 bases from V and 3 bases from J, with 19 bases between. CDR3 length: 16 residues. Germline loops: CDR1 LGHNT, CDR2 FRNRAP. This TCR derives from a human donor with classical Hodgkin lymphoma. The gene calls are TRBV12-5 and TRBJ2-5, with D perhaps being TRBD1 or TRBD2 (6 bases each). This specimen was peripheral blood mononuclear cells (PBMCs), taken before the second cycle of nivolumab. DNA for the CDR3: TGTGCTAGTGGTCCCCCTGGAGGGGGGTTAGAAGAGACCCAGTACTTC. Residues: CASGPPGGGLEETQYF.